This TCR beta chain was retrieved from a study of glioma-infiltrating T cells after dendritic cell vaccination. Study in general: Between about 2002 and 2013, patients got autologous tumor lysate-pulsed dendritic cell vaccines.

As concerns this clone: Antigen specificity is unknown.

The immunoSEQ assay amplified TCRB CDR3 from up to 2 ug DNA. TCRdb's table, derived via immunoSEQ multiplex PCR, lists solely in-frame clones and lacks some. The profile shows about 87,000 clones, 75% to 90% of them singletons. Whole-study findings and limits: Few patients contributed both blood and tumor specimens.

The time point was: after dendritic cell vaccination, including at tumor progression/relapse. Selection required adequate fresh-frozen tumor tissue plus more than two years' survival data. Sequenced material: blood, taken after dendritic cell vaccination. The TCR originated in a human donor with glioblastoma.

The CDR3 sequence is CASSSQPLGGETQYF. The DNA for the CDR3 is TGTGCCAGCAGCTCCCAACCCCTTGGCGGAGAGACCCAGTACTTC. The chain employs TRBV5-6 and TRBJ2-5, with D hard to call. The CDR3 runs 15 residues. V was shortened by 3 bases and J by 4 bases, with 16 bases between the two germline ends. From germline, CDR1 is SGHDT and CDR2 YYEEEE.